Listed here is a single TCR beta chain. The sample belongs to a study of OX40 agonist ivuxolimab in advanced cancers. Generated by immunoSEQ multiplex PCR, the TCRdb table keeps only in-frame clones and is missing some. The sample consists of tens of thousands of clones, 80% to 90% of them appearing once. The CDR3 has 16 residues. Germline CDR1 reads LNHDA; CDR2 reads SQIVND (reference sequence). V lost 2 bases, J lost 6 bases, and 11 bases stayed unmatched. The V gene is TRBV19, the J gene TRBJ1-1, with 8 bases matching TRBD1. The receptor comes from an adult with an advanced solid tumor such as melanoma, head and neck, liver or kidney cancer. Sequences were derived from CD4+ or CD8+ T cells sorted from blood, sampled in a trial of the OX40 agonist ivuxolimab. CDR3 residues: CASSIWTGWGEPEAFF. The CDR3 DNA sequence: TGTGCCAGTAGTATATGGACAGGGTGGGGGGAGCCTGAAGCTTTCTTT.